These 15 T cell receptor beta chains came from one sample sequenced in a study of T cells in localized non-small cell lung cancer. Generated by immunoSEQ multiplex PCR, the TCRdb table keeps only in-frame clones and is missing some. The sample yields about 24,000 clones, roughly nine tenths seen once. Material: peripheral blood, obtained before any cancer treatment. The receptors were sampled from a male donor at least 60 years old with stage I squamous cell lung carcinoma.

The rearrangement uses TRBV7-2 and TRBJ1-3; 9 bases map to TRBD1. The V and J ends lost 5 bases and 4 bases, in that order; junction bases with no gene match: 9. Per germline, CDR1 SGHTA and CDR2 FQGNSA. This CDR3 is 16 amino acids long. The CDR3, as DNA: TGTGCCAGCAGCCAACTTACCGGGACAGGGGGAAACACCATATATTTT. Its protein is CASSQLTGTGGNTIYF.

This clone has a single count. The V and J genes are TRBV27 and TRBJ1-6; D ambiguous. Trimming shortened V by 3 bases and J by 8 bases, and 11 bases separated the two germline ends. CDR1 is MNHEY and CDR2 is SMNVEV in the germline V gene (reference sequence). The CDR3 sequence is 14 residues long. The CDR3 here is CASSFNSDYSPLHF. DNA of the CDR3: TGTGCCAGCAGTTTCAATTCAGATTATTCACCCCTCCACTTT.

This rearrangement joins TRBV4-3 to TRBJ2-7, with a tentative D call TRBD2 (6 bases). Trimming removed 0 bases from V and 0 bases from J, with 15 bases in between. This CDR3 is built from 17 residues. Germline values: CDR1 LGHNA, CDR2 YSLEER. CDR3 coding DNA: TGCGCCAGCAGCCAAGATGGAACGGAGGGCCACTCCTACGAGCAGTACTTC. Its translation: CASSQDGTEGHSYEQYF.

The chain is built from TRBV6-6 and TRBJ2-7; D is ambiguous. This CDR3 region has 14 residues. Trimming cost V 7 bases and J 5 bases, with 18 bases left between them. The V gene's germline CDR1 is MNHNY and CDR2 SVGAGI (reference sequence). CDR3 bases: TGTGCCAGCACGCCGAGGATTTATGGCCACGAGCAGTACTTC. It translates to CASTPRIYGHEQYF.

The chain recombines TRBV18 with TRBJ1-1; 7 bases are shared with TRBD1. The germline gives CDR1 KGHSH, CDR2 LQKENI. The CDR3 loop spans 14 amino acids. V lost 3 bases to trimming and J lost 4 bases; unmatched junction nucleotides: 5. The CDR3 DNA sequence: TGTGCCAGCTCACCCCAGGGGGGGAGCACTGAAGCTTTCTTT. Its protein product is CASSPQGGSTEAFF.

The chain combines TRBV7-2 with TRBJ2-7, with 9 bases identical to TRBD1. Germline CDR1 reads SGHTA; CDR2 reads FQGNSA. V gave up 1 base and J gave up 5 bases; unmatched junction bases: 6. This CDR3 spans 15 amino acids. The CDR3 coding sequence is TGTGCCAGCAGCTTAGTGGGGACAGGGTCCCACGAGCAGTACTTC. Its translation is CASSLVGTGSHEQYF. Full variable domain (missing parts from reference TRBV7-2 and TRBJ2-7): GAGVSQSPSNKVTEKGKDVELRCDPISGHTALYWYRQSLGQGLEFLIYFQGNSAPDKSGLPSDRFSAERTGGSVSTLTIQRTQQEDSAVYLCASSLVGTGSHEQYFGPGTRLTVT.

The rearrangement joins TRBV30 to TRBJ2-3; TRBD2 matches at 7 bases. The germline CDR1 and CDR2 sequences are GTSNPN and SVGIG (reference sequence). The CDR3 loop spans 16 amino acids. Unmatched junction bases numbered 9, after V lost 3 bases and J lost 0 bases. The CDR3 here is CAWRTQAGFSTDTQYF. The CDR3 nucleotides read TGTGCCTGGAGGACACAAGCGGGGTTTAGCACAGATACGCAGTATTTT.

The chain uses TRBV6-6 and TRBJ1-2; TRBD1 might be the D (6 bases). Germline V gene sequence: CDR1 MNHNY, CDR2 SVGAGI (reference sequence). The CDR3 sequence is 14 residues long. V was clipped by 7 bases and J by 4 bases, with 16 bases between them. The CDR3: CASTSQQGSYGYTF. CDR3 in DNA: TGTGCCAGCACCTCCCAACAGGGTAGCTATGGCTACACCTTC.

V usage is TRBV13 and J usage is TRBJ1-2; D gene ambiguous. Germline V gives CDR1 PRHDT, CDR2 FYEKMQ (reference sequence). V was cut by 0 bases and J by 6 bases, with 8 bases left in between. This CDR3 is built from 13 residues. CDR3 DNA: TGTGCCAGCAGCTTAGGTTGGGGTAATGGCTACACCTTC. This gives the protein CASSLGWGNGYTF.

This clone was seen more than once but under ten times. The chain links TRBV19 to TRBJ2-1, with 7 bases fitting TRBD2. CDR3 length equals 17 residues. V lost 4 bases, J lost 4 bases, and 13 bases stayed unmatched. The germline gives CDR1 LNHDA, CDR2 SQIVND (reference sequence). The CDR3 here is CASSTHRVLALYNEQFF. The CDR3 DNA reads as TGTGCCAGTAGTACGCATAGGGTACTAGCGCTTTACAATGAGCAGTTCTTC. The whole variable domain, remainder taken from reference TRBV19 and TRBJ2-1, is DGGITQSPKYLFRKEGQNVTLSCEQNLNHDAMYWYRQDPGQGLRLIYYSQIVNDFQKGDIAEGYSVSREKKESFPLTVTSAQKNPTAFYLCASSTHRVLALYNEQFFGPGTRLTVL.

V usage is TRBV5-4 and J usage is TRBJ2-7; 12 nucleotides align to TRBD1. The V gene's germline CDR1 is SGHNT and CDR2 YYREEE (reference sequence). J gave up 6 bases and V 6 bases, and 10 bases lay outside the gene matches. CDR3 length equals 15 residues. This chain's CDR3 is CASTKPGTGGVEQYF. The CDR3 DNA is TGTGCCAGCACCAAACCTGGGACAGGGGGCGTCGAGCAGTACTTC.

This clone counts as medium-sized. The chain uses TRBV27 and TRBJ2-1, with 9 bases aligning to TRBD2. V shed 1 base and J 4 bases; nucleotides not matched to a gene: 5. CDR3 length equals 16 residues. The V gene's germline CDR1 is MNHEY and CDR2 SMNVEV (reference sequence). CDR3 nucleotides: TGTGCCAGCAGTTTATTGGCTAGCGGGACTTACAATGAGCAGTTCTTC. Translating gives CASSLLASGTYNEQFF.

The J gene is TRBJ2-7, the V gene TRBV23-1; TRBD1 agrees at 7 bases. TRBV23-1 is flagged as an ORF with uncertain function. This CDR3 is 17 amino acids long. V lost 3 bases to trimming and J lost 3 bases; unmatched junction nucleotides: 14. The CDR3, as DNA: TGCGCCAGCAGTCACGAATTTGTGAGGGACAGCTTCTACGAGCAGTACTTC. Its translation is CASSHEFVRDSFYEQYF.

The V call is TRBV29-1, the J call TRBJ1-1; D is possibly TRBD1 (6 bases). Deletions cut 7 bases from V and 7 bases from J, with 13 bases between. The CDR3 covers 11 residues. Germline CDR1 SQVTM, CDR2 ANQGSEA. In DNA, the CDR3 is TGCAGCGAAGGACAGAACGGTGAAGCTTTCTTT. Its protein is CSEGQNGEAFF.

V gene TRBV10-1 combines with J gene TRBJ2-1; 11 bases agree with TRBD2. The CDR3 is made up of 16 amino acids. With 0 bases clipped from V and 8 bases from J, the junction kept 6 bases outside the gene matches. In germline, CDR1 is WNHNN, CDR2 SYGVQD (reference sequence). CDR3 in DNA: TGCGCCAGCAGTGAGTCGGAACTAGCGGGAGTTTATGAGCAGTTCTTC. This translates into CASSESELAGVYEQFF.